Included here is one T cell receptor beta chain sequence, with context. Its antigen is unknown. These data originate in a study of memory CD4+ T cells and cytomegalovirus serostatus. Broader study findings: CMV serostatus prediction reached median AUC about 0.95, or 0.9 with US-trained model.

Data came from immunoSEQ multiplex PCR; TCRdb stores just in-frame clones and leaves some out. Among fewer than 35,000 clones listed, more than 70% were seen once. The sort gate was single viable CD3+CD4+CD8-CD45RO+ cells for memory CD4+ T cells. The CDR3 extends over 16 amino acids. Per the germline V gene, CDR1 is SNHLY and CDR2 is FYNNEI. Trimming left V 6 bases short and J 0 bases short, with 18 bases between. The sample taken for sequencing was memory CD4+ T cells from blood. The sequence was collected from an adult in good health and CMV-seronegative. The chain recombines TRBV2 with TRBJ2-7, with unresolved D. The CDR3 is CASRSPRIQSSYEQYF. As DNA, the CDR3 is TGTGCCAGCAGATCCCCCCGTATACAAAGCTCCTACGAGCAGTACTTC.